Listed here are 27 T cell receptor beta chains from one sample, sequenced in a study of CD8 T cells in ankylosing spondylitis. MiXCR, run by TCRdb on the 5' RACE reads, gives a single entry per CDR3 protein. The profile shows 250,000 to 400,000 distinct CDR3 sequences, more than 9% of them singletons. Material for sequencing was blood, either unsorted or a sorted T cell fraction (not recorded which). All receptors come from a female donor with ankylosing spondylitis or in good health (not recorded which).

Only a few counts were recorded for this clonotype. The chain carries TRBV2 and TRBJ1-2; unclear D gene. The germline V gene encodes CDR1 SNHLY and CDR2 FYNNEI. The CDR3 has 13 amino acids. V lost 8 bases and J lost 9, with 19 bases in between. The chain's CDR3 is CASLPERSASYTF. The CDR3 DNA follows: TGTGCCAGCCTACCGGAACGAAGCGCTAGCTACACCTTC. The whole variable domain, filled in from reference TRBV2 and TRBJ1-2, reads EPEVTQTPSHQVTQMGQEVILRCVPISNHLYFYWYRQILGQKVEFLVSFYNNEISEKSEIFDDQFSVERPDGSNFTLKIRSTKLEDSAMYFCASLPERSASYTFGSGTRLTVV.

This clonotype has just a few counts. The genes are TRBV3-1 and TRBJ1-1; no reliable D call. The V end lost 0 bases, the J end lost 5 bases, and 7 bases lay between the germline ends. CDR1 and CDR2 from the germline V gene are LGHDT and YNNKEL (reference sequence). This CDR3 has 13 residues. The DNA of the CDR3 is TGTGCCAGCAGCCAAGAACGAAGGACTGAAGCTTTCTTT. Amino acid sequence: CASSQERRTEAFF.

This clonotype has a handful of counts. The rearrangement links TRBV24-1 to TRBJ2-3; D call uncertain. This CDR3 region has 12 residues. Germline CDR1 KGHDR, CDR2 SFDVKD. Trimming stripped 0 bases from V and 4 bases from J, with 1 base between. In nucleotides, the CDR3 is TGTGCCACCAGTGATTTGCCAGATACGCAGTATTTT. Residues: CATSDLPDTQYF.

This clonotype has only one observation. The J gene is TRBJ2-6, the V gene TRBV5-1; D not certain. V was shortened by 5 bases and J by 4 bases, with 13 bases between the two germline ends. CDR3 length equals 15 residues. CDR1 SGHRS and CDR2 YFSETQ come from the germline V gene. This CDR3 is CASSSGRAGANVLTF. As DNA, the CDR3 is TGCGCCAGCAGTTCTGGACGAGCAGGGGCCAACGTCCTGACTTTC.

This clonotype was observed at least ten times. J is TRBJ1-2 and V is TRBV12-3 or TRBV12-4; a weak D match, TRBD1 (5 bases). The CDR3 spans 15 residues. The germline V and J ends were trimmed by 2 bases and 8 bases, with 18 bases remaining between them. CDR3 nucleotides: TGTGCCAGCAGTTTATCAGAGACAGACAACAAGGGCTACACCTTC. This encodes CASSLSETDNKGYTF.

There are many counts of this clonotype. The chain links TRBV7-9 to TRBJ2-5; 8 bases fit TRBD1. J was trimmed by 4 bases and V by 4 bases; bases with no gene match: 8. This CDR3 comprises 15 residues. Germline lookup yields CDR1 SEHNR and CDR2 FQNEAQ (reference sequence). CDR3 residues: CASSWLTGDRETQYF. The DNA of the CDR3 is TGTGCCAGCAGCTGGTTGACAGGGGATCGAGAGACCCAGTACTTC.

This clonotype was observed a handful of times. This chain links TRBV29-1 with TRBJ2-2; 12 bases fit TRBD2. V was pared by 3 bases and J by 6 bases, with 14 bases of the junction left unmatched. CDR1 SQVTM and CDR2 ANQGSEA come from the germline V gene. CDR3 length: 18 residues. The CDR3: CSVETRASGGANAGELFF. The CDR3 DNA is TGCAGCGTTGAGACCCGGGCTAGCGGGGGGGCTAACGCCGGGGAGCTGTTTTTT.

The chain recombines TRBV5-1 with TRBJ2-1; 9 bases match TRBD2. CDR1 SGHRS and CDR2 YFSETQ come from the germline V gene. The CDR3 totals 16 residues. The V segment lost 0 bases and the J segment 5 bases; nucleotides outside the gene matches: 6. CDR3 DNA sequence: TGCGCCAGCAGCTTGGGACCTAGCGGGACGAACAATGAGCAGTTCTTC. It translates to CASSLGPSGTNNEQFF.

This clonotype was picked up many times. The chain couples TRBV5-1 to TRBJ2-2, with 11 bases lining up with TRBD2. The V and J ends lost 4 bases and 6 bases, in that order; junction bases with no gene match: 5. Germline values: CDR1 SGHRS, CDR2 YFSETQ. There are 15 residues in the CDR3. CDR3 sequence reads: CASSLTSGGAGELFF. The CDR3 nucleotides are TGCGCCAGCAGCCTTACTAGCGGGGGCGCCGGGGAGCTGTTTTTT. The full variable domain, completed using reference TRBV5-1 and TRBJ2-2, is KAGVTQTPRYLIKTRGQQVTLSCSPISGHRSVSWYQQTPGQGLQFLFEYFSETQRNKGNFPGRFSGRQFSNSRSEMNVSTLELGDSALYLCASSLTSGGAGELFFGEGSRLTVL.

This clonotype occurred many times. The CDR3 loop is CASRPQGSTGELFF. The CDR3 DNA sequence: TGTGCCAGCAGACCCCAGGGATCCACCGGGGAGCTGTTTTTT. This chain joins TRBV7-9 and TRBJ2-2; D is possibly TRBD1 (5 bases). V gave up 6 bases and J gave up 4 bases, with 12 bases separating them. The CDR3 runs 14 residues. CDR1 is SEHNR, CDR2 FQNEAQ, per germline (reference sequence).

The table lists this clonotype with many counts. The chain is built from TRBV28 and TRBJ1-1; D remains ambiguous. Trimming removed 3 bases from V and 1 base from J, with 15 bases in between. The CDR3 is made up of 16 amino acids. Germline CDR1 and CDR2: MDHEN and SYDVKM. The CDR3 region is CASSFSPKETNTEAFF. The CDR3 DNA reads TGTGCCAGCAGTTTTTCCCCAAAGGAAACGAACACTGAAGCTTTCTTT.

Comment on this clonotype: Possible read error: a much larger clone is one base away. The rearrangement links TRBV9 to TRBJ2-1; D not resolved. The length of the CDR3 is 16 residues. CDR1 SGDLS and CDR2 YYNGEE come from the germline V gene. This chain's CDR3 is CPSSVVFGSSYNEQFF. CDR3 in DNA: TGTCCCAGCAGCGTAGTTTTTGGCAGCTCCTACAATGAGCAGTTCTTC.

This clonotype showed up many times. V gene TRBV20-1 combines with J gene TRBJ1-5, with unresolved D. V dropped 3 bases and J dropped 3 bases, with 12 bases sitting between them. The CDR3 runs to 14 residues. Germline-derived CDR1 and CDR2 are DFQATT and SNEGSKA (reference sequence). CDR3: CSASNEGSNQPQHF. CDR3 sequence (DNA): TGCAGTGCTAGTAATGAGGGCTCCAATCAGCCCCAGCATTTT.

This clonotype was recorded many times. CDR3 in amino acids: CSEGGRKETQYF. The CDR3 DNA follows: TGCAGTGAAGGAGGGAGAAAAGAGACCCAGTACTTC. The chain couples TRBV20-1 to TRBJ2-5; tentatively, D is TRBD2 (6 bases). V lost 7 bases, J lost 3 bases, and 12 bases lay in between. This CDR3 contains 12 residues. Germline CDR1 and CDR2: DFQATT and SNEGSKA (reference sequence).

This clonotype was observed at least ten times. The chain is built from TRBV7-3 and TRBJ2-1, with a tentative D call TRBD2 (6 bases). The CDR3 consists of 16 residues. Germline V CDR1 and CDR2: SGHTA, FQGTGA. The V end was cut by 2 bases, the J end by 7 bases, with 18 bases between. DNA of the CDR3: TGTGCCAGCAGCTTACTTCCGGGACTCCGAGGAAATGAGCAGTTCTTC. Translating it yields CASSLLPGLRGNEQFF.

This clonotype showed up just a few times. The V gene is TRBV7-2, the J gene TRBJ2-1; D is possibly TRBD2 (6 bases). The length of the CDR3 is 17 residues. V lost 0 bases and J lost 2, with 14 bases in between. Germline V gene lookup returns CDR1 SGHTA and CDR2 FQGNSA. CDR3 coding DNA: TGTGCCAGCAGCTTAGCTACCGGGACTCCAACCTACAATGAGCAGTTCTTC. Translating gives CASSLATGTPTYNEQFF. Variable domain in full (rest from reference TRBV7-2 and TRBJ2-1): GAGVSQSPSNKVTEKGKDVELRCDPISGHTALYWYRQSLGQGLEFLIYFQGNSAPDKSGLPSDRFSAERTGGSVSTLTIQRTQQEDSAVYLCASSLATGTPTYNEQFFGPGTRLTVL.

In DNA form, the CDR3 reads TGTGCCAGCAGCTTGGACCCTTTGTATGGCTACACCTTC. Translated, it gives CASSLDPLYGYTF. The chain combines TRBV27 with TRBJ1-2; no clear D. CDR3 size: 13 residues. The germline V gene has CDR1 MNHEY and CDR2 SMNVEV (reference sequence). V shed 6 bases and J shed 5 bases, with 13 bases lying between them.

Ten or more counts support this clonotype. V gene TRBV12-3 or TRBV12-4 combines with J gene TRBJ1-6; maybe TRBD1 (5 bases). The V gene lost 7 bases and the J gene lost 8 bases, with 12 bases spanning the gap. This CDR3 is built from 13 residues. The CDR3 protein is CASNRGRHSPLHF. The DNA of the CDR3 is TGTGCCAGCAACCGGGGCAGGCATTCACCCCTCCACTTT.

V gene TRBV11-2 combines with J gene TRBJ2-5, with D possibly being TRBD2 (7 bases). The CDR3 runs 13 residues. The V and J ends lost 2 bases and 12 bases respectively, with 16 bases between them. The germline gives CDR1 SGHAT, CDR2 FQNNGV. In nucleotides, the CDR3 is TGTGCCAGCAGCTTACCGGGGGGCTCGGGGGAGTACTTC. The encoded protein is CASSLPGGSGEYF.

About this clonotype itself: Given the absence of the conserved phenylalanine or tryptophan at the CDR3 end, a read error is likely. The DNA is left out, because the CDR3 cannot be placed on it with certainty; the CDR3 is given as TCRdb lists it. The gene calls are TRBV20-1 and TRBJ2-7; the DNA was not compared with TRBD1, the D call given in the table. The germline gives CDR1 DFQATT, CDR2 SNEGSKA (reference sequence). Inclusive of both ends, the CDR3 amounts to 11 amino acids. The chain's CDR3 is CSASQGVLRVE.

This clonotype was recorded at least ten times. The chain carries TRBV20-1 and TRBJ2-5; TRBD1 is a possible D gene (5 bases). The V and J ends lost 0 bases and 2 bases respectively, with 16 bases between them. The CDR3 is 16 residues long. CDR1 is DFQATT, CDR2 SNEGSKA, per germline (reference sequence). CDR3 coding DNA: TGCAGTGCTAGAGATCGGGCAGGGATGGGACAAGAGACCCAGTACTTC. Residues: CSARDRAGMGQETQYF.

The chain couples TRBV20-1 to TRBJ2-1; D possibly corresponds to TRBD2 (5 bases). CDR3 length: 13 residues. Germline CDR1 DFQATT, CDR2 SNEGSKA (reference sequence). V was clipped by 4 bases and J by 4 bases, with 11 bases between them. In nucleotides, the CDR3 is TGCAGTGCTAAAGCGGATAGATACAATGAGCAGTTCTTC. This translates into CSAKADRYNEQFF.

This clonotype was detected ten times or more. This sequence joins TRBV5-4 and TRBJ2-7; D gene ambiguous. Germline loops: CDR1 SGHNT, CDR2 YYREEE (reference sequence). This CDR3 is built from 15 residues. V was pared by 5 bases and J by 7 bases, with 22 bases between. This chain's CDR3 is CASSQMASPKMEQYF. The DNA for the CDR3 is TGTGCCAGCAGTCAGATGGCGTCCCCCAAGATGGAGCAGTACTTC.

The table lists this clonotype with a few counts. CDR3 DNA: TGCGCCAGCAGCTGGGGGGCGCTCAATGAGCAGTTCTTC. It yields the protein CASSWGALNEQFF. The genes are TRBV5-1 and TRBJ2-1; D is perhaps TRBD1 or TRBD2 (6 bases each). V gave up 3 bases and J gave up 6 bases, with 10 bases separating them. This CDR3 contains 13 residues. Germline V gives CDR1 SGHRS, CDR2 YFSETQ.

Ten or more counts support this clonotype. The chain has TRBV20-1 and TRBJ1-2, with D hard to call. V was pared by 6 bases and J by 4 bases, with 18 bases between. This CDR3 contains 14 residues. Per the germline V gene, CDR1 is DFQATT and CDR2 is SNEGSKA (reference sequence). In DNA, the CDR3 is TGCAGTGCCCTCCCAGAGGGCCTTCGCTATGGCTACACCTTC. Translated: CSALPEGLRYGYTF.

The chain has TRBV30 and TRBJ1-4; D possibly corresponds to TRBD1 (5 bases). Trimming stripped 3 bases from V and 4 bases from J, with 9 bases between. Germline V gene sequence: CDR1 GTSNPN, CDR2 SVGIG (reference sequence). The CDR3 has 13 amino acids. CDR3 protein: CAWSSGGNEKLFF. The CDR3 DNA sequence: TGTGCCTGGAGCTCGGGGGGTAATGAAAAACTGTTTTTT. Full variable domain (rest looked up from reference TRBV30 and TRBJ1-4): SQTIHQWPATLVQPVGSPLSLECTVEGTSNPNLYWYRQAAGRGLQLLFYSVGIGQISSEVPQNLSASRPQDRQFILSSKKLLLSDSGFYLCAWSSGGNEKLFFGSGTQLSVL.

This clonotype was counted at least ten times. The chain joins TRBV28 to TRBJ2-1; the D gene could be TRBD1 or TRBD2 (5 bases each). CDR1 is MDHEN, CDR2 SYDVKM, per germline. Trimming left V 0 bases short and J 7 bases short, with 13 bases between. CDR3 length equals 15 residues. In nucleotides, the CDR3 is TGTGCCAGCAGTTTATGGGGGGACGCGGAGAATGAGCAGTTCTTC. It encodes CASSLWGDAENEQFF.